This T cell receptor (beta chain) was observed in a study of blood T cell repertoires in COVID-19 (dated by TCRdb to the early 2020s). Study-wide context: Collaborator samples came from the United States, Italy and Spain and covered acute and convalescent phases of COVID-19. The material from the prospective study consisted of cDNA or gDNA derived from T cells, B-cell-depleted T cells, or PBMCs. The dataset comprised deeply sampled blood TCRbeta repertoires from subjects exposed to, actively infected with, or recovered from COVID-19. The repertoires were released in a freely available public database intended as a resource for research on the immune response to SARS-CoV-2. Samples came from the ongoing ImmuneRACE study (first 160 participants) plus 1,254 subjects from 6 global collaborators. Nearly every sample came with metadata listing a de-identified subject ID, COVID-19 status, age in years and sex. Where available, HLA class I and class II types were taken from metadata supplied by the sample provider and were not determined by assay-based typing. Overall study results and their limits: The amount of clinical and demographic metadata varied by source and participant and was provided uncurated.

As encoded in the germline V gene, CDR1 is SGHAT while CDR2 is FQNNGV. The germline ends are 16 bases apart after V is trimmed by 1 base and J by 10 bases. The CDR3 starts with the cysteine, ends with the phenylalanine, and has 14 residues. Here the CDR3 DNA is all that survives: 42 bases in frame from base 1. TCRbeta CDR3 regions were amplified from genomic DNA by means of the immunoSEQ Assay, a bias-controlled multiplex PCR. In the authors' own workflow: Within the assay, amplification of reference gene primers was used to estimate how many nucleated cells each sample contained. To quantify the absolute abundance of each unique TCRbeta CDR3 rearrangement, sequence reads were collapsed and filtered. For each sample, productive Simpson clonality was calculated as the square root of Simpson's diversity index across productive rearrangements. Not all clones reach the TCRdb copy of this immuneACCESS table, which keeps in-frame sequences only. Checked studies attribute under half of the gap to unresolved V genes and leave the rest unexplained. V and J calls and clone size are as listed in that table; D and trimming were resolved from the DNA. Within this sample are around 120,000 clones, with 90% of them counted one time only. 3.8% of the sample belongs to the ten largest clones.

Of note for this clone: What antigen it recognizes has not been identified. Per-base quality was not reported, and no clone a single base away is much larger than it.

At one collaborating source in Seattle, patients were enrolled during active infection and were followed longitudinally through the course of disease. Collaborating institutions collected whole blood in K2EDTA tubes following their own protocols. Collaborator samples were shipped for TCRbeta analysis as frozen whole blood, isolated PBMCs, or DNA extracted from either sample type. The source of this sequence is a woman aged 60-75 years with COVID-19, enrolled during active disease. Here the chain combines TRBV11-2 and TRBJ1-1, and the D gene may be TRBD1, 6 bases matching. Specimen: peripheral blood. The CDR3 in this case is CASSLGDRRIGAFF. The sequence in DNA is TGTGCCAGCAGCTTAGGAGACAGGAGGATTGGAGCTTTCTTT.